This T cell receptor beta chain originates from a study of T cells in Graves' hyperthyroidism and ophthalmopathy. The germline V gene encodes CDR1 SGHNT and CDR2 YYREEE (reference sequence). V lost 7 bases and J 0 bases, leaving 13 bases between the germline ends. This CDR3 has 14 residues. Together with thyroid ultrasound, orbital computed tomography, serum thyroxine and TRAb, clinical symptoms were used for diagnoses. From RNA transcripts, TCR beta CDR3 regions were amplified. The primer set for the first-round RT-PCR of the TCR CDR3 was HTBI. In TCRdb, the multiplex PCR reads were re-called with MiXCR into one record per CDR3 protein. The sample consists of about 840,000 distinct CDR3 sequences, 35% to 45% of them appearing once.

The chain carries TRBV5-4 and TRBJ1-1; a weak D match, TRBD1 (6 bases). Sequencing was done on a sample of blood. This TCR was recovered from a young man with Graves' hyperthyroidism. The CDR3 DNA reads as TGTGCCAGCTCCGTCGACAGGATGAACACTGAAGCTTTCTTT. Its translation is CASSVDRMNTEAFF.